The next 27 T cell receptor beta chains were all read from a single sample in a study of blood T cells in healthy people across ages. Combining a sample-barcoded 5' primer with a J-beta primer mix, a second PCR ran for roughly 7 to 12 cycles. Via MiXCR, TCRdb re-called the 5' RACE reads, giving one row per CDR3 protein. The table lists 550,000 to 700,000 distinct CDR3 sequences, about 26% of them singletons. Sequenced: blood. Receptors originate from a woman between 65 and 79 years old in good health.

In this sample, this clonotype turned up a few times. This chain uses TRBV5-5 with TRBJ2-7; 11 bases are shared with TRBD2. The CDR3 runs to 15 residues. Germline CDR1 and CDR2: SGHKS and YYEKEE (reference sequence). The V segment lost 0 bases and the J segment 4 bases; nucleotides outside the gene matches: 3. The CDR3 DNA is TGTGCCAGCAGCTTGGCTAGCGGGGGGTATTACGAGCAGTACTTC. Translating gives CASSLASGGYYEQYF.

This clonotype showed up just a few times. The chain is built from TRBV7-2 and TRBJ1-4; 7 bases line up with TRBD1. Germline V CDR1 and CDR2: SGHTA, FQGNSA. The CDR3 runs 16 residues. With V trimmed by 5 bases and J by 4 bases, 10 bases remained unmatched. CDR3 sequence reads: CASSLDRSKSNEKLFF. In nucleotides, the CDR3 is TGTGCCAGCAGCCTGGACAGGTCAAAGAGTAATGAAAAACTGTTTTTT.

V usage is TRBV5-1 and J usage is TRBJ2-1; D possibly corresponds to TRBD2 (5 bases). CDR3 length: 15 amino acids. The germline V gene encodes CDR1 SGHRS and CDR2 YFSETQ. Trimming removed 1 base at V and 3 bases at J, with 11 bases between. The CDR3 nucleotides read TGCGCCAGCAGCTTGATGGACGGGGACTACAATGAGCAGTTCTTC. It is translated as CASSLMDGDYNEQFF.

The chain recombines TRBV24-1 with TRBJ2-3; TRBD1 aligns across 8 bases. Trimming at V came to 4 bases and at J to 6 bases, leaving 5 bases not matched to a gene. This CDR3 region has 14 residues. Germline CDR1 KGHDR, CDR2 SFDVKD. CDR3 protein: CATSESRDRDTQYF. The CDR3 DNA is TGTGCCACCAGTGAGTCCCGGGACAGGGATACGCAGTATTTT.

J is TRBJ1-1 and V is TRBV29-1; D may be TRBD1 (5 bases). Trimming pared 5 bases from V and 0 bases from J, leaving 13 bases between. CDR3 length equals 14 residues. From germline, CDR1 is SQVTM and CDR2 ANQGSEA. The CDR3 spells CSVPGQGMNTEAFF. CDR3 in DNA: TGCAGCGTTCCCGGGCAGGGAATGAACACTGAAGCTTTCTTT.

The CDR3 coding sequence is TGTGCCAGCAGCCAAGTACAATCGGGGGTTGTTGGGCAGTTCTTC. Translation: CASSQVQSGVVGQFF. The rearrangement links TRBV4-2 to TRBJ2-5, with D possibly TRBD2 on 6 matching bases. The J call may be mistaken, given a closer DNA end match to TRBJ2-1. CDR1 and CDR2 from the germline V gene are LGHNA and YNFKEQ. The CDR3 covers 15 residues.

The rearrangement joins TRBV5-8 to TRBJ1-6, with 7 bases matching TRBD1. Germline CDR1 is SGHTS and CDR2 is YDEGEE. J gave up 7 bases and V 2 bases, and 6 bases lay outside the gene matches. This CDR3 has 15 amino acids. CDR3 sequence: CASSFRQGGNSPLHF. CDR3 coding DNA: TGTGCCAGCAGCTTCAGACAGGGAGGAAATTCACCCCTCCACTTT.

The chain couples TRBV20-1 to TRBJ2-7; TRBD1 is a possible D gene (6 bases). Trimming took 0 bases from V and 2 from J, leaving 14 bases between them. The V gene's germline CDR1 is DFQATT and CDR2 SNEGSKA (reference sequence). The CDR3 is made up of 15 amino acids. The CDR3 is CSARDRVRGAYEQYF. The CDR3 nucleotides are TGCAGTGCTAGAGATCGGGTCAGGGGAGCCTACGAGCAGTACTTC.

This clonotype was detected only a few times. The genes are TRBV18 and TRBJ2-5; perhaps TRBD2 as D (6 bases). The ends were cut back, 6 bases at V and 1 base at J, with 9 bases in the middle. The germline V gene has CDR1 KGHSH and CDR2 LQKENI. The CDR3 spans 13 residues. CDR3 coding DNA: TGTGCCAGCTCTCGGACTACCCAAGAGACCCAGTACTTC. Translating it yields CASSRTTQETQYF.

This clonotype was counted a few times. The genes are TRBV7-7 and TRBJ2-2, with D tentatively TRBD2 (6 bases). Germline V gene lookup returns CDR1 SSHAT and CDR2 FNYEAQ (reference sequence). The CDR3 covers 13 residues. V was cut by 8 bases and J by 5 bases, with 12 bases left in between. In DNA form, the CDR3 reads TGTGCCAGCGGCAGCCGGGGGACCGGGGAGCTGTTTTTT. It specifies CASGSRGTGELFF.

This clonotype has a handful of counts. This chain links TRBV7-6 with TRBJ2-1; D may be TRBD1 (6 bases). The CDR3 is 17 residues long. Trimming removed 0 bases from V and 7 bases from J, with 19 bases in between. In germline, CDR1 is SGHVS, CDR2 FNYEAQ. The CDR3 sequence: CASSLALGLGGWNEQFF. DNA for the CDR3: TGTGCCAGCAGCTTAGCGCTCGGGCTAGGGGGATGGAATGAGCAGTTCTTC.

This clonotype was counted only a few times. The junction and the germline gene differ at one end; a read error may be behind it. The chain has TRBV11-3 and TRBJ2-5; D possibly corresponds to TRBD1 (6 bases). The end of the DNA is better explained by TRBJ2-1, so the J call may be wrong. Looked up from germline, CDR1 is SGHNT and CDR2 is YENEEA. The CDR3 has 15 amino acids. The CDR3 DNA is TGTGCCAGCAGCAACAGGGCGGGCTCCTACAACGAGCAGTTCTTC. Translated: CASSNRAGSYNEQFF.

The chain employs TRBV20-1 and TRBJ2-1, with TRBD1 as a possible D gene (6 bases). Per germline, CDR1 DFQATT and CDR2 SNEGSKA (reference sequence). The V end lost 8 bases, the J end lost 8 bases, and 16 bases lay between the germline ends. This CDR3 has 12 amino acids. The CDR3 here is CSCQGQGDEQFF. The CDR3 region has the DNA TGCAGTTGTCAGGGGCAAGGAGATGAGCAGTTCTTC.

The chain recombines TRBV7-6 with TRBJ1-4, with no clear D. Germline V gene lookup returns CDR1 SGHVS and CDR2 FNYEAQ. The germline V and J ends were trimmed by 5 bases and 0 bases, with 10 bases remaining between them. The CDR3 runs to 15 residues. The CDR3 nucleotides read TGTGCCAGCAGCGAAATGGTGTCAACTAATGAAAAACTGTTTTTT. Its translation: CASSEMVSTNEKLFF.

Points on this clonotype: The DNA is omitted, as the CDR3 cannot be located on it reliably, and the CDR3 follows TCRdb's listing. This chain connects TRBV12-3 or TRBV12-4 to TRBJ2-2; the tabulated D call, TRBD2, remains unverified against the DNA. The CDR3 has 16 residues if both end residues are counted. The CDR3 is CASILGVGGGAGELFF.

Only a few counts were recorded for this clonotype. V usage is TRBV7-2 and J usage is TRBJ2-5; D gene unclear. The assigned J gene may be wrong: the sequence end matches TRBJ2-1 better. CDR1 and CDR2 from the germline V gene are SGHTA and FQGNSA. The CDR3 spans 16 residues. CDR3 region: CASSLQAGRLGYEQFF. CDR3 DNA: TGTGCCAGCAGCTTACAGGCAGGTCGTTTGGGCTATGAGCAGTTCTTC.

Concerning this clonotype: A read error is likely, as this CDR3 ends without the conserved phenylalanine or tryptophan. V gene TRBV27 combines with J gene TRBJ2-7, with D unresolved. Germline values: CDR1 MNHEY, CDR2 SMNVEV (reference sequence). Trimming pared 7 bases from V and 0 bases from J, leaving 13 bases between. The CDR3 spans 14 residues. The CDR3 is CASKPTAVSYEQYS. The CDR3 DNA reads as TGTGCCAGCAAACCCACCGCAGTCTCCTACGAGCAGTACTCC.

This chain uses TRBV7-7 with TRBJ2-2; 8 bases agree with TRBD1. The germline V gene has CDR1 SSHAT and CDR2 FNYEAQ (reference sequence). CDR3 length equals 17 residues. Losses at the gene ends were 2 bases for V and 4 bases for J; bases not matched to a gene: 9. The CDR3 loop reads CASSLRVTGVFTGELFF. For the CDR3, the DNA is TGTGCCAGCAGCTTAAGGGTGACAGGGGTCTTCACCGGGGAGCTGTTTTTT. The whole variable domain, remainder taken from reference TRBV7-7 and TRBJ2-2, is GAGVSQSPRYKVTKRGQDVTLRCDPISSHATLYWYQQALGQGPEFLTYFNYEAQPDKSGLPSDRFSAERPEGSISTLTIQRTEQRDSAMYRCASSLRVTGVFTGELFFGEGSRLTVL.

The genes are TRBV20-1 and TRBJ1-4; D gene unclear. In germline, CDR1 is DFQATT, CDR2 SNEGSKA (reference sequence). V lost 7 bases and J 0 bases, leaving 9 bases between the germline ends. The length of the CDR3 is 13 residues. The CDR3 protein is CSVPETTNEKLFF. CDR3 in DNA: TGCAGTGTACCAGAAACAACTAATGAAAAACTGTTTTTT.

This clonotype was detected many times. At one end the junction does not follow the germline gene, possibly because of a read error. This chain links TRBV5-1 with TRBJ2-5; 11 nucleotides align to TRBD2. CDR3 length: 14 residues. Germline V gene data show CDR1 as SGHRS and CDR2 as YFSETQ. The CDR3, as DNA: TGTGCCAGCAGCCTAGCGGGGGGCCCGGAGACCCAGTACTTC. This gives the protein CASSLAGGPETQYF.

This chain uses TRBV12-3 or TRBV12-4 with TRBJ2-2; TRBD1 agrees at 9 bases. Trimming removed 7 bases from V and 4 bases from J; junction bases left unmatched: 10. This CDR3 is 16 amino acids long. CDR3 protein: CASTIFPDRGTGELFF. The CDR3 nucleotides read TGTGCCAGCACCATTTTCCCGGACAGGGGCACCGGGGAGCTGTTTTTT.

This clonotype appeared once. The chain combines TRBV7-2 with TRBJ1-1; D is undetermined. The CDR3 covers 15 residues. The germline V and J ends were trimmed by 2 bases and 0 bases, with 10 bases remaining between them. Germline V CDR1 and CDR2: SGHTA, FQGNSA. CDR3 sequence (DNA): TGTGCCAGCAGCTTATACCCCAGCTTGAACACTGAAGCTTTCTTT. It translates to CASSLYPSLNTEAFF.

This clonotype turned up a few times. The V call is TRBV7-2, the J call TRBJ2-5; D not resolved. Deletions cut 2 bases from V and 4 bases from J, with 5 bases between. The CDR3 loop spans 12 amino acids. Germline V lookup: CDR1 SGHTA, CDR2 FQGNSA. The CDR3 nucleotides read TGTGCCAGCAGCTTACTATTAGAGACCCAGTACTTC. Translated, it gives CASSLLLETQYF.

CDR3 loop: CASSLGQGGISTEAFF. CDR3 bases: TGTGCCAGCAGTTTAGGGCAGGGGGGGATTTCGACTGAAGCTTTCTTT. The chain has TRBV12-3 or TRBV12-4 and TRBJ1-1; 7 bases map to TRBD1. This CDR3 is built from 16 residues. Trimming at V came to 1 base and at J to 5 bases, leaving 10 bases not matched to a gene.

This clonotype appeared a few times. Germline and junction disagree at one end, which may indicate a read error. V gene TRBV3-1 combines with J gene TRBJ1-5; D is unresolved. This CDR3 region has 15 residues. Germline lookup yields CDR1 LGHDT and CDR2 YNNKEL (reference sequence). CDR3 DNA sequence: TGTGCCAGCAGCCAGGGCAGCGTTAGCGATCAGCCCCAGCATTTT. Its translation: CASSQGSVSDQPQHF.

The chain is built from TRBV6-6 and TRBJ2-5; D not resolved. There are 13 residues in the CDR3. V lost 5 bases to trimming and J lost 3 bases, with 10 bases between them. From germline, CDR1 is MNHNY and CDR2 SVGAGI (reference sequence). The CDR3 DNA reads as TGTGCCAGCAGTCTTATAGCTGAAGAGACCCAGTACTTC. Its translation is CASSLIAEETQYF.

V gene TRBV5-1 combines with J gene TRBJ2-7; 11 bases line up with TRBD2. The CDR3 contains 15 residues. CDR1 is SGHRS and CDR2 is YFSETQ in the germline V gene. J gave up 9 bases and V 0 bases, and 8 bases lay outside the gene matches. CDR3 nucleotides: TGCGCCAGCAGCTTGGCCCTAGCGGGGGGCTTTGGGCAGTACTTC. Its translation: CASSLALAGGFGQYF.